Presented here are 6 T cell receptor beta chains from one specimen sequenced in a study of blood T cell repertoires in COVID-19. Measured with immunoSEQ multiplex PCR; TCRdb has only the in-frame clones, and not every one. The sample comprises 200,000 to 250,000 clones, around 86% of which are singletons, and approximately 9% rests with the top ten. Sequencing was performed on PBMCs or T cells enriched from blood (not recorded which). The receptors shown here come from a woman in her forties or fifties with acute COVID-19.

This chain connects TRBV3-1 (or the pseudogene TRBV3-2) to TRBJ2-5, with 7 bases matching TRBD2. Germline values: CDR1 LGHDT, CDR2 YNNKEL (reference sequence). The V segment lost 4 bases and the J segment 5 bases; nucleotides outside the gene matches: 10. The CDR3 is made up of 15 amino acids. In DNA, the CDR3 is TGTGCCAGCAGCCGAGGGACTACTCAATGGGAGACCCAGTACTTC. It specifies CASSRGTTQWETQYF.

The V gene is TRBV3-1 (or the pseudogene TRBV3-2), the J gene TRBJ2-2; 7 nucleotides line up with TRBD2. Germline V lookup: CDR1 LGHDT, CDR2 YNNKEL (reference sequence). This CDR3 comprises 16 residues. The V segment lost 5 bases and the J segment 4 bases; nucleotides outside the gene matches: 10. The CDR3 DNA follows: TGTGCCAGCAGCTTCCGACTAGCTGCGAGCACCGGGGAGCTGTTTTTT. It encodes CASSFRLAASTGELFF.

V is TRBV28 and J is TRBJ2-3; possible D gene TRBD2, 6 bases. The germline CDR1 and CDR2 sequences are MDHEN and SYDVKM. CDR3 size: 15 residues. Trimming removed 2 bases at V and 2 bases at J, with 11 bases between. CDR3 nucleotides: TGTGCCAGCAGTTTAGGATTAGCGGCCACAGATACGCAGTATTTT. Its translation: CASSLGLAATDTQYF.

This chain connects TRBV25-1 to TRBJ1-1; 8 bases map to TRBD1. The junction had 6 bases not matched to a gene; V was cut back by 8 bases and J by 1 base. The V gene's germline CDR1 is MGHDK and CDR2 SYGVNS. This CDR3 comprises 14 residues. The CDR3 sequence is CASSMTGANTEAFF. CDR3 nucleotides: TGTGCCAGCTCGATGACAGGGGCGAACACTGAAGCTTTCTTT.

The chain carries TRBV27 and TRBJ1-6; 8 bases are a match to TRBD1. The CDR3 has 20 residues. Losses at the gene ends were 6 bases for V and 2 bases for J; bases not matched to a gene: 18. The germline V gene encodes CDR1 MNHEY and CDR2 SMNVEV (reference sequence). The CDR3 DNA follows: TGTGCCAGCAGGCCGATGAGACAGGGGCTTAGTCGCCCCTATAATTCACCCCTCCACTTT. It codes for CASRPMRQGLSRPYNSPLHF.

CDR3 DNA sequence: TGTGCCAGCAGCCACGGGACAGAAAATGAAAAACTGTTTTTT. Amino acids: CASSHGTENEKLFF. This chain uses TRBV3-1 (or the pseudogene TRBV3-2) with TRBJ1-4; 7 bases map to TRBD1. Per germline, CDR1 LGHDT and CDR2 YNNKEL (reference sequence). The V segment lost 3 bases and the J segment 5 bases; nucleotides outside the gene matches: 3. The CDR3 length is 14 residues.